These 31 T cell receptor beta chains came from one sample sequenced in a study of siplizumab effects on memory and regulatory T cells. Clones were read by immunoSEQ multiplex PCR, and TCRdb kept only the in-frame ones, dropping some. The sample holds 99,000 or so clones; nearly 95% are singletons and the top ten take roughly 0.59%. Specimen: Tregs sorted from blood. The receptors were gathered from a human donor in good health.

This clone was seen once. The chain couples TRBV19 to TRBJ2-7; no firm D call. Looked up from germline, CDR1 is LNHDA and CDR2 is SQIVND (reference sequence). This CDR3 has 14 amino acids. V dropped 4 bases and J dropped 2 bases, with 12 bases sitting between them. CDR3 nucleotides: TGTGCCAGTAGTACCGCCCTTAAAACCTACGAGCAGTACTTC. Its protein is CASSTALKTYEQYF.

The CDR3 DNA sequence: TGTGCCAGCAGCGTCCGGGACAGGGCTAACTATGGCTACACCTTC. Encoded protein: CASSVRDRANYGYTF. The chain uses TRBV9 and TRBJ1-2; 9 positions match TRBD1. The V gene end was trimmed by 2 bases and the J gene end by 0 bases; junction bases not matched to a gene: 2. The CDR3 consists of 15 residues. Germline lookup yields CDR1 SGDLS and CDR2 YYNGEE.

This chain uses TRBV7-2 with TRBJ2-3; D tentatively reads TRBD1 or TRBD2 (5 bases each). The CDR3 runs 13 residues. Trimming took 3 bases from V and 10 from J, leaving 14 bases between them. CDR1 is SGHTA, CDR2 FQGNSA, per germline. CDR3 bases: TGTGCCAGCAGCTTCGAGGGGAACGGGTCGCAGTATTTT. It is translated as CASSFEGNGSQYF.

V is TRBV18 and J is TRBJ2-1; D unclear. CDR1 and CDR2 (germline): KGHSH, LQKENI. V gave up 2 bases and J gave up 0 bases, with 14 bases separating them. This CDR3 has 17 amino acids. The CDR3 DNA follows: TGTGCCAGCTCACCAAGGAACCCGACCTACTCCTACAATGAGCAGTTCTTC. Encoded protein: CASSPRNPTYSYNEQFF.

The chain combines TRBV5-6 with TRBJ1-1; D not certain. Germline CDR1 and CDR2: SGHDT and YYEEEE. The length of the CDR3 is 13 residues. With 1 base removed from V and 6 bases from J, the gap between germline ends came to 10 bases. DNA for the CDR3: TGTGCCAGCAGCTTGCATCGGACGGCTGAAGCTTTCTTT. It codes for CASSLHRTAEAFF.

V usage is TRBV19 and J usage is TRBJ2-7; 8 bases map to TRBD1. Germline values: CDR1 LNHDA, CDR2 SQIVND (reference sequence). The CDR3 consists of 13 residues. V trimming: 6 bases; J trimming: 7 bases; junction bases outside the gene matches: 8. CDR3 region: CASSDRGDPEQYF. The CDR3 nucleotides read TGTGCCAGTAGCGACAGGGGCGACCCGGAGCAGTACTTC. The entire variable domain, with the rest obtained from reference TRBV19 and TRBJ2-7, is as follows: DGGITQSPKYLFRKEGQNVTLSCEQNLNHDAMYWYRQDPGQGLRLIYYSQIVNDFQKGDIAEGYSVSREKKESFPLTVTSAQKNPTAFYLCASSDRGDPEQYFGPGTRLTVT.

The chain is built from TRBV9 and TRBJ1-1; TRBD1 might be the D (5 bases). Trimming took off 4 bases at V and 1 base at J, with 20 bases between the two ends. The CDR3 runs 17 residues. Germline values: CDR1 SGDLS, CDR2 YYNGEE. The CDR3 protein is CASSPRGSRQKNTEAFF. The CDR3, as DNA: TGTGCCAGCAGCCCGAGGGGTTCGAGGCAGAAGAACACTGAAGCTTTCTTT.

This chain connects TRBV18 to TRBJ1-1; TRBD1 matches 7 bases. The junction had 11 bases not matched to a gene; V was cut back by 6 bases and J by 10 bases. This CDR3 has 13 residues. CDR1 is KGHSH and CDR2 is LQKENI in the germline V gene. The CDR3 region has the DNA TGTGCCAGCTCGCCAGTACAGGGGCAGGGAGCTTTCTTT. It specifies CASSPVQGQGAFF.

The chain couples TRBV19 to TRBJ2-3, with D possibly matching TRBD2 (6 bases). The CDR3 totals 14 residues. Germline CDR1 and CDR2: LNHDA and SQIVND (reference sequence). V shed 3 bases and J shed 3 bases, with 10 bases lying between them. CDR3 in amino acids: CASSMGLHTDTQYF. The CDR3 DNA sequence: TGTGCCAGTAGTATGGGACTGCATACAGATACGCAGTATTTT.

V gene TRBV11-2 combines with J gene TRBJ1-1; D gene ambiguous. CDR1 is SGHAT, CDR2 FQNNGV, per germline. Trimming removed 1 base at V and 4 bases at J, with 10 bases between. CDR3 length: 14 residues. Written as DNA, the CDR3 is TGTGCCAGCAGCTTAGCGGGGTCGGTCACTGAAGCTTTCTTT. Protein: CASSLAGSVTEAFF. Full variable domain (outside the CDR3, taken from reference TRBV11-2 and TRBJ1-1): EAGVAQSPRYKIIEKRQSVAFWCNPISGHATLYWYQQILGQGPKLLIQFQNNGVVDDSQLPKDRFSAERLKGVDSTLKIQPAKLEDSAVYLCASSLAGSVTEAFFGQGTRLTVV.

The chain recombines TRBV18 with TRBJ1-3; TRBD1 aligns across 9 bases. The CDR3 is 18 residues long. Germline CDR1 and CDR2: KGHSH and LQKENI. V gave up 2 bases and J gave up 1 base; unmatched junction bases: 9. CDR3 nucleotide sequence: TGTGCCAGCTCACCAAGGAGGACAGGGGTAGGATCTGGAAACACCATATATTTT. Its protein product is CASSPRRTGVGSGNTIYF.

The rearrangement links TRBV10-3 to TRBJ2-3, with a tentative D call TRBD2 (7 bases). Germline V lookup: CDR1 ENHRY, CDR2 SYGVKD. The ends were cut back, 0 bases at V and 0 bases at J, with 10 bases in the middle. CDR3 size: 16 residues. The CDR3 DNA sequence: TGTGCCATCAGTGAGTCGGCGGGGGCTAGCACAGATACGCAGTATTTT. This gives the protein CAISESAGASTDTQYF.

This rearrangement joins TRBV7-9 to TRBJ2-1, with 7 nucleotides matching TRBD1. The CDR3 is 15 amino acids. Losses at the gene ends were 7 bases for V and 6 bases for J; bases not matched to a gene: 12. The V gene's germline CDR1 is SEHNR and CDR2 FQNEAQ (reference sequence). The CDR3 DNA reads TGTGCCAGCACTCGTATAGGGGGCGAACTCAATGAGCAGTTCTTC. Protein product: CASTRIGGELNEQFF. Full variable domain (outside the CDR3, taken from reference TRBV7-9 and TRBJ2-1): DTGVSQNPRHKITKRGQNVTFRCDPISEHNRLYWYRQTLGQGPEFLTYFQNEAQLEKSRLLSDRFSAERPKGSFSTLEIQRTEQGDSAMYLCASTRIGGELNEQFFGPGTRLTVL.

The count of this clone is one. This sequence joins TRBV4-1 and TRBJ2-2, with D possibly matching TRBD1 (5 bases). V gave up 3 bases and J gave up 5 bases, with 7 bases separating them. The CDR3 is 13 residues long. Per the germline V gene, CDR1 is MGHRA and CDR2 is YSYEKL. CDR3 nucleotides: TGCGCCAGCAGCCACAGGGATACCGGGGAGCTGTTTTTT. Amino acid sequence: CASSHRDTGELFF.

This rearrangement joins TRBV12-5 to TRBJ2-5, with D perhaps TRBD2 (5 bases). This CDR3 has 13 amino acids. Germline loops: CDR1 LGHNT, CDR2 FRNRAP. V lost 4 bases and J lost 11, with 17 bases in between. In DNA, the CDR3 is TGTGCTAGTGGTTCTTGGGTTGGGAGCCATCAGTACTTC. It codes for CASGSWVGSHQYF.

The CDR3 DNA reads TGTGCCAGCAGTTACCCCGGGACAGGGGGCACTGAAGCTTTCTTT. Encoded protein: CASSYPGTGGTEAFF. This chain uses TRBV25-1 with TRBJ1-1; 11 nucleotides line up with TRBD1. Germline assignment: CDR1 MGHDK and CDR2 SYGVNS. With 5 bases clipped from V and 4 bases from J, the junction kept 6 bases outside the gene matches. The CDR3 spans 15 residues.

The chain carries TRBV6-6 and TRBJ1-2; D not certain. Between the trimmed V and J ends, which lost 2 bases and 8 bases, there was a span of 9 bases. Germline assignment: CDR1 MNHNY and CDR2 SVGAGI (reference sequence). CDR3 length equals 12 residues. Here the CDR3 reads CASSYGPSGYTF. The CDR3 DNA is TGTGCCAGCAGTTACGGACCGTCCGGCTACACCTTC.

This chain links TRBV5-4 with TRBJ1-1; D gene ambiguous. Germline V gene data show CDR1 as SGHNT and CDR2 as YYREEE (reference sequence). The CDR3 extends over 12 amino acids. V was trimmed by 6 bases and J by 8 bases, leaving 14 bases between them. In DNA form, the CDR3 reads TGTGCCAGCACCTCCTTCGGCAGGGAAGCTTTCTTT. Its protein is CASTSFGREAFF.

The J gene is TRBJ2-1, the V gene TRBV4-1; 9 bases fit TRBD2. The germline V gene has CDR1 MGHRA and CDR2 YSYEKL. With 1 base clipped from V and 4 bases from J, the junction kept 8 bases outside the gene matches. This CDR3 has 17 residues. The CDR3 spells CASSQAKGLAQYNEQFF. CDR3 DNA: TGCGCCAGCAGCCAAGCTAAGGGACTAGCCCAATACAATGAGCAGTTCTTC.

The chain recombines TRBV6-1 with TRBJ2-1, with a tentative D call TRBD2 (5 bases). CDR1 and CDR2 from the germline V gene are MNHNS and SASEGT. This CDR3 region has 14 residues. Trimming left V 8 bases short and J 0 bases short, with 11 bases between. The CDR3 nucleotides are TGTGCCAGCTCTTGGACTTTCTCCTACAATGAGCAGTTCTTC. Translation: CASSWTFSYNEQFF.

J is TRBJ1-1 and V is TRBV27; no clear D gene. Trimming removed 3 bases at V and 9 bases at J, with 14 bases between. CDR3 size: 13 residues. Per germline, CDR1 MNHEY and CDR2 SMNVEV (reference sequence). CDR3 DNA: TGTGCCAGCAGTTTCGGGAGTACTTTGAAAGCTTTCTTT. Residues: CASSFGSTLKAFF.

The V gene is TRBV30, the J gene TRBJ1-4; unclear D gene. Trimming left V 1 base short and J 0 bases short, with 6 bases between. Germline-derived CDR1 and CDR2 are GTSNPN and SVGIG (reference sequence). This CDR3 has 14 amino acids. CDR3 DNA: TGTGCCTGGAGTGCGGCAGCAACTAATGAAAAACTGTTTTTT. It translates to CAWSAAATNEKLFF.

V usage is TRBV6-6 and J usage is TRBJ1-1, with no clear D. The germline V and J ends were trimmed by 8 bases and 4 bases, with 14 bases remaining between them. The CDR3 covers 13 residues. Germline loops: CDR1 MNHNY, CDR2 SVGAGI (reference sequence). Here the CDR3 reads CASRRPLSTEAFF. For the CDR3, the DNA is TGTGCCAGCCGAAGGCCTCTGAGCACTGAAGCTTTCTTT.

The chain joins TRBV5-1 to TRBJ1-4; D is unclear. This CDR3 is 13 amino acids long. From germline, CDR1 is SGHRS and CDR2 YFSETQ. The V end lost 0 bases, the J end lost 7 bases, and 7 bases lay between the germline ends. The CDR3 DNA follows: TGCGCCAGCAGCTTGGGTACTGGTGAAAAACTGTTTTTT. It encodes CASSLGTGEKLFF.

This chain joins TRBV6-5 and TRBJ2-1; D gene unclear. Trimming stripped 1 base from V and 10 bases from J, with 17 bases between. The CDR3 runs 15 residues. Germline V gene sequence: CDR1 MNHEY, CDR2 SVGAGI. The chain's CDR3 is CASSYLPGPTEEQFF. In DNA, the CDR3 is TGTGCCAGCAGTTACTTACCGGGCCCTACGGAGGAGCAGTTCTTC.

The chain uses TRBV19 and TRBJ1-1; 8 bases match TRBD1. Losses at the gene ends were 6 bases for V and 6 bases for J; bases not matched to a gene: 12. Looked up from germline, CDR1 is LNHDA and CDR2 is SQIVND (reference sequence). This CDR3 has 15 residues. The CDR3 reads CASRTAAGGISEAFF. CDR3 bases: TGTGCCAGTAGAACGGCGGCAGGGGGCATATCTGAAGCTTTCTTT.

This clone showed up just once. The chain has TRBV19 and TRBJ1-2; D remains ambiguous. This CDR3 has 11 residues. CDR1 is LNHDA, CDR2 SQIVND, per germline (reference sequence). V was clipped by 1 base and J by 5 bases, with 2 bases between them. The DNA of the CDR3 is TGTGCCAGTAGTATAGGGTATGGCTACACCTTC. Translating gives CASSIGYGYTF.

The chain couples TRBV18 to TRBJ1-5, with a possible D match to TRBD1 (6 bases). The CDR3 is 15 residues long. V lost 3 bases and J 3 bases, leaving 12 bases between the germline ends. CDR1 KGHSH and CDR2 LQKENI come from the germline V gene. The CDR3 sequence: CASSPSGVVNQPQHF. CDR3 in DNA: TGTGCCAGCTCACCTTCAGGGGTGGTCAATCAGCCCCAGCATTTT.

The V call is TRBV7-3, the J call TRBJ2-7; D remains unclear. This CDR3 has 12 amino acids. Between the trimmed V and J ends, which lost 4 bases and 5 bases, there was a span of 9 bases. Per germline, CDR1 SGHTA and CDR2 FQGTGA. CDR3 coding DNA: TGTGCCAGCAGCTCCCGACCCAACGAGCAGTACTTC. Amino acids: CASSSRPNEQYF.

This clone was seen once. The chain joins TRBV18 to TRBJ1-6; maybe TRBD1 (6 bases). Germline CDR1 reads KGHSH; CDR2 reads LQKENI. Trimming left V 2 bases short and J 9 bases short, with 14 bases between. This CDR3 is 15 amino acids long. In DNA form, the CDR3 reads TGTGCCAGCTCACCAACAGTACAGGGACCTTCACCCCTCCACTTT. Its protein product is CASSPTVQGPSPLHF.

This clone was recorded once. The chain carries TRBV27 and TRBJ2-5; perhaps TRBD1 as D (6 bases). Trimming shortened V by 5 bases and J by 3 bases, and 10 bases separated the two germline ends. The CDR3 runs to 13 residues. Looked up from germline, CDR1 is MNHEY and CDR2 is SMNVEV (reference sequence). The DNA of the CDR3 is TGTGCCAGCAGTCCGGGACAAGAAGAGACCCAGTACTTC. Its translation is CASSPGQEETQYF.